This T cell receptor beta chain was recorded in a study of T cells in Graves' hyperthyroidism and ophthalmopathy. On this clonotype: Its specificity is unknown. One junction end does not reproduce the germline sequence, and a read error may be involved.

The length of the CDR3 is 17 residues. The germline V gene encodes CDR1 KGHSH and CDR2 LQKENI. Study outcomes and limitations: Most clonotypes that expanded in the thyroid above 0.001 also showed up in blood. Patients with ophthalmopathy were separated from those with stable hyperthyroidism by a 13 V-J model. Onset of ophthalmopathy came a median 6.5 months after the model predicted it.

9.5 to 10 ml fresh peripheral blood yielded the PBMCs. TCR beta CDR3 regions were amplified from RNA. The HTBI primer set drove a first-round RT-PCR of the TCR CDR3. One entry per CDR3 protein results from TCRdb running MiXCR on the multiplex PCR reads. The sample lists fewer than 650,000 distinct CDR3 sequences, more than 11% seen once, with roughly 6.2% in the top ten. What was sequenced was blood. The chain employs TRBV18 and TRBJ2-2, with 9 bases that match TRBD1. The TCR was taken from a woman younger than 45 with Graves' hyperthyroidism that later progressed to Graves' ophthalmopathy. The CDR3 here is CASSPISGQGSTGELLF. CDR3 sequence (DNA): TGTGCCAGCTCACCAATTTCTGGACAGGGGTCCACCGGGGAGCTGCTTTTT.